A single sample is the source of the 21 T cell receptor beta chains below, sequenced in a study of blood T cell repertoires in COVID-19. Data came from immunoSEQ multiplex PCR; TCRdb stores just in-frame clones and leaves some out. The sample has 240,000 or so clones, roughly 90% seen once; the top ten hold under 9.5%. The specimen sequenced was PBMCs or T cells enriched from blood (not recorded which). The receptors come from a man aged 40-49 years who had recovered from COVID-19.

The chain recombines TRBV5-1 with TRBJ2-5, with 14 bases matching TRBD2. From germline, CDR1 is SGHRS and CDR2 YFSETQ. CDR3 size: 19 residues. The junction had 12 bases not matched to a gene; V was cut back by 0 bases and J by 5 bases. CDR3 nucleotides: TGCGCCAGCAGCTTGGCCAAAGGACTAGCGGGGGGCCGGGCGGAGACCCAGTACTTC. This gives the protein CASSLAKGLAGGRAETQYF.

J is TRBJ2-7 and V is TRBV10-3, with D possibly matching TRBD2 (6 bases). Per the germline V gene, CDR1 is ENHRY and CDR2 is SYGVKD. This CDR3 contains 14 residues. V gave up 10 bases and J gave up 4 bases, with 20 bases separating them. The CDR3 reads CATGDRGSTYEQYF. CDR3 nucleotides: TGTGCCACGGGAGATCGGGGGAGTACTTACGAGCAGTACTTC.

This rearrangement joins TRBV7-2 to TRBJ2-5; TRBD1 matches 9 bases. CDR1 and CDR2 from the germline V gene are SGHTA and FQGNSA. V was pared by 4 bases and J by 5 bases, with 8 bases of the junction left unmatched. CDR3 size: 15 residues. The CDR3 DNA follows: TGTGCCAGCAGCTCAAACAGGGGGCGCTGGGAGACCCAGTACTTC. This sequence encodes CASSSNRGRWETQYF.

The rearrangement uses TRBV7-9 and TRBJ1-4; D perhaps matches TRBD1 (6 bases). The germline V gene encodes CDR1 SEHNR and CDR2 FQNEAQ (reference sequence). This CDR3 has 15 amino acids. V lost 5 bases to trimming and J lost 6 bases, with 16 bases between them. DNA of the CDR3: TGTGCCAGCAGCCCCCATCGGGCAGGGGATGAAAAACTGTTTTTT. Translating it yields CASSPHRAGDEKLFF. The full variable domain, with the rest looked up from reference TRBV7-9 and TRBJ1-4, is DTGVSQNPRHKITKRGQNVTFRCDPISEHNRLYWYRQTLGQGPEFLTYFQNEAQLEKSRLLSDRFSAERPKGSFSTLEIQRTEQGDSAMYLCASSPHRAGDEKLFFGSGTQLSVL.

The rearrangement joins TRBV5-4 to TRBJ1-1; 10 positions match TRBD1. After removal of 0 bases from V and 7 bases from J, the junction contained 9 bases not matched to a gene. This CDR3 contains 16 residues. Germline values: CDR1 SGHNT, CDR2 YYREEE (reference sequence). The CDR3 reads CASSLGDRGRAGEAFF. The CDR3 nucleotides are TGTGCCAGCAGCTTGGGGGACAGGGGCCGAGCGGGTGAAGCTTTCTTT.

CDR3 in amino acids: CASSLDWYRATEAFF. Written as DNA, the CDR3 is TGTGCCAGCAGCTTAGATTGGTACAGGGCCACTGAAGCTTTCTTT. V usage is TRBV11-3 and J usage is TRBJ1-1; TRBD1 is a possible D gene (6 bases). V was clipped by 0 bases and J by 4 bases, with 12 bases between them. The CDR3 runs to 15 residues. Germline V lookup: CDR1 SGHNT, CDR2 YENEEA. The whole variable domain, filled in from reference TRBV11-3 and TRBJ1-1, reads EAGVVQSPRYKIIEKKQPVAFWCNPISGHNTLYWYLQNLGQGPELLIRYENEEAVDDSQLPKDRFSAERLKGVDSTLKIQPAELGDSAVYLCASSLDWYRATEAFFGQGTRLTVV.

The V gene is TRBV6-1, the J gene TRBJ2-3; perhaps TRBD1 as D (6 bases). Looked up from germline, CDR1 is MNHNS and CDR2 is SASEGT. The CDR3 spans 16 residues. Trimming removed 4 bases at V and 2 bases at J, with 16 bases between. The CDR3 DNA sequence: TGTGCCAGCAGTGGGCGTGACAGGACTCCCACAGATACGCAGTATTTT. Protein product: CASSGRDRTPTDTQYF.

This clone was detected a few times. This sequence joins TRBV5-1 and TRBJ1-2, with TRBD1 matching over 12 bases. CDR3 length: 19 residues. Germline CDR1 is SGHRS and CDR2 is YFSETQ. The V and J ends lost 2 bases and 0 bases, in that order; junction bases with no gene match: 11. CDR3: CASSLSPMGQGATNYGYTF. The CDR3 bases are TGCGCCAGCAGCTTAAGTCCTATGGGACAGGGGGCGACTAACTATGGCTACACCTTC.

This chain joins TRBV5-6 and TRBJ1-5; 9 positions agree with TRBD1. The trim removed 0 bases at V and 6 bases at J, leaving 4 bases unmatched. Germline CDR1 SGHDT, CDR2 YYEEEE. This CDR3 has 15 amino acids. CDR3 DNA: TGTGCCAGCAGCTTGGCAGGGACAGGGAGTCAGCCCCAGCATTTT. Translating it yields CASSLAGTGSQPQHF.

The chain employs TRBV27 and TRBJ2-1, with D maybe TRBD2 (6 bases). Between the trimmed V and J ends, which lost 3 bases and 1 base, there was a span of 10 bases. The length of the CDR3 is 15 residues. CDR1 is MNHEY, CDR2 SMNVEV, per germline (reference sequence). The CDR3 reads CASSFLALSYNEQFF. In DNA, the CDR3 is TGTGCCAGCAGTTTTCTAGCGCTGTCCTACAATGAGCAGTTCTTC.

This clone has more than one count but fewer than ten. CDR3 coding DNA: TGTGCCAGCAGCCGTTCGGGGGGGGATCAGCCCCAGCATTTT. Encoded protein: CASSRSGGDQPQHF. The chain links TRBV6-6 to TRBJ1-5; D is perhaps TRBD1 (5 bases). The CDR3 has 14 residues. From germline, CDR1 is MNHNY and CDR2 SVGAGI (reference sequence). V was trimmed by 6 bases and J by 5 bases, leaving 14 bases between them.

This rearrangement joins TRBV19 to TRBJ1-1; D unresolved. V was trimmed by 5 bases and J by 3 bases, leaving 10 bases between them. Per germline, CDR1 LNHDA and CDR2 SQIVND (reference sequence). CDR3 length equals 13 residues. Here the CDR3 DNA reads TGTGCCAGTAGTGCTACTAAGGACACTGAAGCTTTCTTT. Residues: CASSATKDTEAFF.

The chain has TRBV15 and TRBJ2-7, with 7 bases fitting TRBD2. The CDR3 extends over 13 amino acids. Losses at the gene ends were 0 bases for V and 6 bases for J; bases not matched to a gene: 2. Germline CDR1 LNHNV, CDR2 YYDKDF (reference sequence). The CDR3 loop is CATSRDPGGEQYF. The CDR3 DNA is TGTGCCACCAGCAGAGATCCGGGGGGCGAGCAGTACTTC.

In DNA, the CDR3 is TGTGCCAGCGGCCAAGACAGGGGCACTGAAGCTTTCTTT. Residues: CASGQDRGTEAFF. This chain uses TRBV27 with TRBJ1-1; TRBD1 aligns across 8 bases. The length of the CDR3 is 13 residues. With 8 bases clipped from V and 4 bases from J, the junction kept 6 bases outside the gene matches. From germline, CDR1 is MNHEY and CDR2 SMNVEV (reference sequence).

The chain employs TRBV6-2 or TRBV6-3 and TRBJ2-5; no reliable D call. The germline CDR1 and CDR2 sequences are MNHEY and SVGEGT. V was shortened by 4 bases and J by 1 base, with 16 bases between the two germline ends. The CDR3 sequence is 16 residues long. CDR3 protein: CASSSPWSTFQETQYF. As DNA, the CDR3 is TGTGCCAGCAGTTCTCCTTGGAGCACCTTCCAAGAGACCCAGTACTTC.

This rearrangement joins TRBV7-2 to TRBJ1-1; D is ambiguous. With 2 bases removed from V and 1 base from J, the gap between germline ends came to 17 bases. The CDR3 contains 17 residues. Germline loops: CDR1 SGHTA, CDR2 FQGNSA. The CDR3 DNA reads TGTGCCAGCAGCTTAAGTTTTGGCAGGCCGAAGAACACTGAAGCTTTCTTT. Translated, it gives CASSLSFGRPKNTEAFF.

The rearrangement uses TRBV28 and TRBJ1-2, with D possibly matching TRBD1 (5 bases). Trimming stripped 5 bases from V and 2 bases from J, with 9 bases between. This CDR3 has 13 amino acids. CDR1 and CDR2 (germline): MDHEN, SYDVKM. The CDR3 DNA is TGTGCCAGCAGTGAAGGGGTCAACTATGGCTACACCTTC. Amino acid sequence: CASSEGVNYGYTF.

This clone was counted a single time. V is TRBV7-9 and J is TRBJ1-6; 7 bases are a match to TRBD1. The junction had 8 bases not matched to a gene; V was cut back by 5 bases and J by 7 bases. This CDR3 has 15 residues. Germline V lookup: CDR1 SEHNR, CDR2 FQNEAQ (reference sequence). CDR3 DNA sequence: TGTGCCAGCAGCCCGCGGGACAGACAAAATTCACCCCTCCACTTT. This codes for CASSPRDRQNSPLHF.

This clone was counted once. The chain carries TRBV19 and TRBJ2-7, with 13 positions matching TRBD2. Trimming took 4 bases from V and 4 from J; bases not matched to a gene: 7. The CDR3 runs 16 residues. CDR1 and CDR2 from the germline V gene are LNHDA and SQIVND (reference sequence). CDR3 DNA: TGTGCCAGTAGTACAACGACGGGACTAGCGGGGTACGAGCAGTACTTC. This gives the protein CASSTTTGLAGYEQYF.

This chain links TRBV15 with TRBJ1-1, with 10 nucleotides matching TRBD1. The V gene's germline CDR1 is LNHNV and CDR2 YYDKDF (reference sequence). The CDR3 spans 15 residues. Trimming took 3 bases from V and 4 from J; bases not matched to a gene: 5. CDR3 amino acids: CATSRTGGRVTEAFF. DNA of the CDR3: TGTGCCACCAGCAGGACAGGGGGCCGCGTCACTGAAGCTTTCTTT.

The chain couples TRBV2 to TRBJ2-1, with a tentative D call TRBD1 (5 bases). V was clipped by 8 bases and J by 8 bases, with 16 bases between them. The CDR3 length is 13 residues. Germline CDR1 reads SNHLY; CDR2 reads FYNNEI. CDR3 residues: CASLPQVFYEQFF. Here the CDR3 DNA reads TGTGCCAGCCTTCCACAGGTCTTCTATGAGCAGTTCTTC.